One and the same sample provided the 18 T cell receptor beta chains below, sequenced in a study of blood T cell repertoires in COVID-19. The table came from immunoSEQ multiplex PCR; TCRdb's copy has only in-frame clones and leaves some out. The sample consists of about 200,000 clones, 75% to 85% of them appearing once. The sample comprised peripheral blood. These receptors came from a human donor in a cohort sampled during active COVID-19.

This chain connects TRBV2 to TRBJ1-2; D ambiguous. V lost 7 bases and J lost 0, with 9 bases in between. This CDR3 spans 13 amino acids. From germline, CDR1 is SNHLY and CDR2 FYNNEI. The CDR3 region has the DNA TGTGCCAGCATAGTAGAAACTAACTATGGCTACACCTTC. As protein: CASIVETNYGYTF.

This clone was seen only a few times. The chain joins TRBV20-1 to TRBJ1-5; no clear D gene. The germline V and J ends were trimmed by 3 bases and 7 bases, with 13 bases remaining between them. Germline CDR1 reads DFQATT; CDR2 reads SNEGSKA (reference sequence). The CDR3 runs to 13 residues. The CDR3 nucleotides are TGCAGTGCTAGTCCCAGATATGGCCAGCCCCAGCATTTT. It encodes CSASPRYGQPQHF.

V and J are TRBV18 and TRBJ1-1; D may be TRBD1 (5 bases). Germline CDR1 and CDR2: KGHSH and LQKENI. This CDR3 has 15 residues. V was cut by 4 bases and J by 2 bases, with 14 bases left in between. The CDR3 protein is CASSREGRVNTEAFF. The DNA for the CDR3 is TGTGCCAGCTCACGGGAGGGGAGGGTCAACACTGAAGCTTTCTTT. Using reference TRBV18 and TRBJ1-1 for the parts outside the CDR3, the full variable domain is NAGVMQNPRHLVRRRGQEARLRCSPMKGHSHVYWYRQLPEEGLKFMVYLQKENIIDESGMPKERFSAEFPKEGPSILRIQQVVRGDSAAYFCASSREGRVNTEAFFGQGTRLTVV.

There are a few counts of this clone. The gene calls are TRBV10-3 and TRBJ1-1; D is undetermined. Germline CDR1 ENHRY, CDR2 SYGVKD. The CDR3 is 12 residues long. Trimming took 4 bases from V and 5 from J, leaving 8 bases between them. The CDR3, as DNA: TGTGCCATCAGTGGAGGGCGGACTGAAGCTTTCTTT. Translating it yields CAISGGRTEAFF.

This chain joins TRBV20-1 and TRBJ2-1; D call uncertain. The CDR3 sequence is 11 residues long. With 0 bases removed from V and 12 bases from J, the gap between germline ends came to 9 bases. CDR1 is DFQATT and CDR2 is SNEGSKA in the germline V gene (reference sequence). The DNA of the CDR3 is TGCAGTGCTAGAGACCTCCCCGGGCAGTTCTTC. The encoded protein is CSARDLPGQFF.

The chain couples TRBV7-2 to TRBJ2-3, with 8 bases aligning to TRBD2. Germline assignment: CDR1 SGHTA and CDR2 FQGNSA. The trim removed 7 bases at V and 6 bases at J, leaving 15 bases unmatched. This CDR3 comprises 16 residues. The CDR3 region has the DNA TGTGCCAGCATCCCGAGCGCGGGGGGCCTTGGTGATACGCAGTATTTT. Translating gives CASIPSAGGLGDTQYF.

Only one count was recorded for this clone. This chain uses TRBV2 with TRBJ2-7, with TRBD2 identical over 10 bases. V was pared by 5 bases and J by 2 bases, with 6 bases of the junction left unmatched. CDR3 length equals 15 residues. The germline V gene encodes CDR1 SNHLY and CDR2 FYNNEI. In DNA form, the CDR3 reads TGTGCCAGCAGTCCGGAGACTAGCGGGCCCTACGAGCAGTACTTC. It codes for CASSPETSGPYEQYF. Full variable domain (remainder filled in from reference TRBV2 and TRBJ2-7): EPEVTQTPSHQVTQMGQEVILRCVPISNHLYFYWYRQILGQKVEFLVSFYNNEISEKSEIFDDQFSVERPDGSNFTLKIRSTKLEDSAMYFCASSPETSGPYEQYFGPGTRLTVT.

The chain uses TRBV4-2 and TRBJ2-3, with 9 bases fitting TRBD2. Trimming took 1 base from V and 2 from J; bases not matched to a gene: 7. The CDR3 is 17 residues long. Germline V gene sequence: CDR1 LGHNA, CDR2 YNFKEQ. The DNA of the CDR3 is TGTGCCAGCAGCCAAGGGCCTAGCGGGGTACACACAGATACGCAGTATTTT. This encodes CASSQGPSGVHTDTQYF.

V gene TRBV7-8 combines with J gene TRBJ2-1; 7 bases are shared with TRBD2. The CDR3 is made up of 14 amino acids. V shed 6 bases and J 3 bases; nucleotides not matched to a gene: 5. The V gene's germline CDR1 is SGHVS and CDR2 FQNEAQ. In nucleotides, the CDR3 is TGTGCCAGCAGGGAAAGCGGGAACTACAATGAGCAGTTCTTC. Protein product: CASRESGNYNEQFF.

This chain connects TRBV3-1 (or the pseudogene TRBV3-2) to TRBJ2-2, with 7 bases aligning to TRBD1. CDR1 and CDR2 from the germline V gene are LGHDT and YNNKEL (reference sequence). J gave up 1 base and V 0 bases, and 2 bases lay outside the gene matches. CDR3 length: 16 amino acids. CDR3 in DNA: TGTGCCAGCAGCCAAGACGACAGGGAGAACACCGGGGAGCTGTTTTTT. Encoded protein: CASSQDDRENTGELFF.

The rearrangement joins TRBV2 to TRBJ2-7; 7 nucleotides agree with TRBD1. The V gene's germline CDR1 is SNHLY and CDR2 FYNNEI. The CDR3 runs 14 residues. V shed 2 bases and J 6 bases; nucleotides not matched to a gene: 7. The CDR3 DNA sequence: TGTGCCAGCAGTGAACAGGGGGAAAGTGGCGAGCAGTACTTC. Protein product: CASSEQGESGEQYF.

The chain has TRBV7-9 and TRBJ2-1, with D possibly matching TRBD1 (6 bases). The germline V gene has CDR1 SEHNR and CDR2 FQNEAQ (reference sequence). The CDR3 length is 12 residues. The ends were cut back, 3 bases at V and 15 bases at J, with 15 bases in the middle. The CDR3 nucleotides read TGTGCCAGCAGCTTTGAGGGGACAAATCGGTTCTTC. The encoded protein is CASSFEGTNRFF.

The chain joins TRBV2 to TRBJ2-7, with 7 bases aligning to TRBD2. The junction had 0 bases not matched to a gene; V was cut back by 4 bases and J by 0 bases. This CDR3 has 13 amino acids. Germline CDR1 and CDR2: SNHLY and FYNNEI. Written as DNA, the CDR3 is TGTGCCAGCAGTGGGGAGGGCTCCTACGAGCAGTACTTC. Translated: CASSGEGSYEQYF.

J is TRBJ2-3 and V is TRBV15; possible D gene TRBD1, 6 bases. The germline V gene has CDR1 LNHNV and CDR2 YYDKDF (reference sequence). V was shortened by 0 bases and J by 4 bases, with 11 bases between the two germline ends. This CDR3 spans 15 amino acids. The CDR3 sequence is CATSRDRAGADTQYF. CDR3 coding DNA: TGTGCCACCAGCAGAGACAGGGCAGGGGCAGATACGCAGTATTTT.

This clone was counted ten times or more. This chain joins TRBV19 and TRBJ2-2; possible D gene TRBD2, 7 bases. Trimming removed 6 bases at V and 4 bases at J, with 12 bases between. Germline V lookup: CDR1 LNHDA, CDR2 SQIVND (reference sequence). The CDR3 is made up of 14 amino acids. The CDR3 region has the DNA TGTGCCAGTAGAGAGGGGGGGTTCACCGGGGAGCTGTTTTTT. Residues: CASREGGFTGELFF. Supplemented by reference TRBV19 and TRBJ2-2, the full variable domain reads DGGITQSPKYLFRKEGQNVTLSCEQNLNHDAMYWYRQDPGQGLRLIYYSQIVNDFQKGDIAEGYSVSREKKESFPLTVTSAQKNPTAFYLCASREGGFTGELFFGEGSRLTVL.

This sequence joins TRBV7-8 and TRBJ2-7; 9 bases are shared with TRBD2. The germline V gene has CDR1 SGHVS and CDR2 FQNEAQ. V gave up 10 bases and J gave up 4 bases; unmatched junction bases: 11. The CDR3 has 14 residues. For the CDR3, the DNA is TGTGCCACGGGGACGCGGGGGGGAGTTTACGAGCAGTACTTC. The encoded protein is CATGTRGGVYEQYF.

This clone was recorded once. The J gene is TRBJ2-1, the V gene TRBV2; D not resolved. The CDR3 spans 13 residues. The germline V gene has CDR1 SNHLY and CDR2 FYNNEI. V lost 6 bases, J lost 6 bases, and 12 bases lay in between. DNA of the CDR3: TGTGCCAGCAGCGCCCAGGCGTTCAATGAGCAGTTCTTC. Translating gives CASSAQAFNEQFF.

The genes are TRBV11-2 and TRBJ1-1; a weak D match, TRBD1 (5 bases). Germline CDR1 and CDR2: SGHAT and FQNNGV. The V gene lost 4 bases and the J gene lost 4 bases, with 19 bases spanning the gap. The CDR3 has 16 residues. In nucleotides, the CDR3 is TGTGCCAGCAGCTCGATGGGAAGGACAATCGCCACTGAAGCTTTCTTT. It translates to CASSSMGRTIATEAFF.